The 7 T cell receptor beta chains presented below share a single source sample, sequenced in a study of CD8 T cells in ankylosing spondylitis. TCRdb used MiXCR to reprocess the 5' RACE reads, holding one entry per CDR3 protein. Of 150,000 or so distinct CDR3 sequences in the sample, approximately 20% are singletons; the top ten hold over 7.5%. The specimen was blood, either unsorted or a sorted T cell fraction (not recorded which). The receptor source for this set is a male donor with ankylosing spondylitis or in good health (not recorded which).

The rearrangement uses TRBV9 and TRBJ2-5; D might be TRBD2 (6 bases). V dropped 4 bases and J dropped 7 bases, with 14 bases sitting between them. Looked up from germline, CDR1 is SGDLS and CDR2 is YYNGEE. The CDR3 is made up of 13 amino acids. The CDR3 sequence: CASSLQRRGTQYF. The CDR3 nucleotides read TGTGCCAGCAGCTTGCAGCGGAGGGGGACCCAGTACTTC. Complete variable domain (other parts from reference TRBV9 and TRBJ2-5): DSGVTQTPKHLITATGQRVTLRCSPRSGDLSVYWYQQSLDQGLQFLIQYYNGEERAKGNILERFSAQQFPDLHSELNLSSLELGDSALYFCASSLQRRGTQYFGPGTRLLVL.

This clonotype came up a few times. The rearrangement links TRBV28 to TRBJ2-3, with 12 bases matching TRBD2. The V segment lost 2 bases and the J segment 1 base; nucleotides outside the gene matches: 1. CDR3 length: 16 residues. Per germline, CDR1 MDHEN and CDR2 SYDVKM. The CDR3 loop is CASSLLAGGGTDTQYF. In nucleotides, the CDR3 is TGTGCCAGCAGTTTACTAGCGGGAGGGGGCACAGATACGCAGTATTTT. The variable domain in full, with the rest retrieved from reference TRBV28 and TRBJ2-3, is DVKVTQSSRYLVKRTGEKVFLECVQDMDHENMFWYRQDPGLGLRLIYFSYDVKMKEKGDIPEGYSVSREKKERFSLILESASTNQTSMYLCASSLLAGGGTDTQYFGPGTRLTVL.

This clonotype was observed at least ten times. Written as DNA, the CDR3 is TGTGCCAGCAGTCCGTGGAATGAGCAGTTCTTC. It translates to CASSPWNEQFF. The rearrangement links TRBV28 to TRBJ2-1; no definite D call. The CDR3 is 11 residues long. Trimming left V 5 bases short and J 7 bases short, with 6 bases between. CDR1 is MDHEN and CDR2 is SYDVKM in the germline V gene.

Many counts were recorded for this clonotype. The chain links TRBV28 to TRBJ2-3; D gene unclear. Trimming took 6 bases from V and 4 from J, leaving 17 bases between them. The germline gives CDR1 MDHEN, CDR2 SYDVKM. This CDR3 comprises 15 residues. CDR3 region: CASRVGPRTSDTQYF. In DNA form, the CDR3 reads TGTGCCAGCAGAGTAGGACCGCGGACCTCAGATACGCAGTATTTT.

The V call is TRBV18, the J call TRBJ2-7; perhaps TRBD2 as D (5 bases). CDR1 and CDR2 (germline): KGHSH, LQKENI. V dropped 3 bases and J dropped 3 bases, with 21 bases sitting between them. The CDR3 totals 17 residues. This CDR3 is CASSPRDSLPTFYEQYF. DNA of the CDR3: TGTGCCAGCTCACCCCGGGATAGCCTCCCGACCTTCTACGAGCAGTACTTC.

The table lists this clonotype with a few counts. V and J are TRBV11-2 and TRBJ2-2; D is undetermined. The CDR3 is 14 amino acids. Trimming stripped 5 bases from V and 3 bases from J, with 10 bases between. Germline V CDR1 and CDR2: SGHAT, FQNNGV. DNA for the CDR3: TGTGCCAGCAGCATGGGTCGTTACACCGGGGAGCTGTTTTTT. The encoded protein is CASSMGRYTGELFF. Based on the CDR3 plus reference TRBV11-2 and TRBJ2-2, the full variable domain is EAGVAQSPRYKIIEKRQSVAFWCNPISGHATLYWYQQILGQGPKLLIQFQNNGVVDDSQLPKDRFSAERLKGVDSTLKIQPAKLEDSAVYLCASSMGRYTGELFFGEGSRLTVL.

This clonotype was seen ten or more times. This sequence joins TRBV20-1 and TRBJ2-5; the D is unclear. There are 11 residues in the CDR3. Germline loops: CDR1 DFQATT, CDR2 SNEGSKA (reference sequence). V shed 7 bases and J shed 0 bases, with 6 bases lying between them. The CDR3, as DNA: TGCAGTGGGGAAGACCAAGAGACCCAGTACTTC. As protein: CSGEDQETQYF.